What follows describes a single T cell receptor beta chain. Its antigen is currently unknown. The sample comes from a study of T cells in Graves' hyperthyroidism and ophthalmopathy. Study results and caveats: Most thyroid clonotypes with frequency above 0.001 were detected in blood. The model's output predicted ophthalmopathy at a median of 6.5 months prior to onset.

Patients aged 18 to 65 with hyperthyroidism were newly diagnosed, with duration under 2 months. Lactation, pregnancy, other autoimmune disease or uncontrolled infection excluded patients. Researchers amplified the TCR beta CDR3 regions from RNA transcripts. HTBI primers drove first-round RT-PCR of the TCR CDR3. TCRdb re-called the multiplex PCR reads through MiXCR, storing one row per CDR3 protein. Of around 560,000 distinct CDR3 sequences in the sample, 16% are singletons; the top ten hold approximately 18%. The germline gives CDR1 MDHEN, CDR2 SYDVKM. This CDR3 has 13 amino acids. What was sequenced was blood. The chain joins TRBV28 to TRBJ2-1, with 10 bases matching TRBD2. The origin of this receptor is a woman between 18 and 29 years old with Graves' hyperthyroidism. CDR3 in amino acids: CLAGGYSYNEQFF. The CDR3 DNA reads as TGTTTAGCGGGAGGTTACTCCTACAATGAGCAGTTCTTC.